The 23 T cell receptor beta chains reported below all come from one sample, sequenced in a study of siplizumab effects on memory and regulatory T cells. Repertoires were generated with immunoSEQ multiplex PCR, while TCRdb's copy carries only in-frame clones and drops some. Here the sample spans more than 85,000 clones, 80% to 90% being singletons. Source material: CD4+ T cells sorted from blood. The origin of the receptors is a human donor in good health.

This clone has more than one count but fewer than ten. V usage is TRBV7-3 and J usage is TRBJ1-1; weak D call: TRBD1 (5 bases). The CDR3 length is 16 residues. CDR1 and CDR2 from the germline V gene are SGHTA and FQGTGA. V lost 5 bases and J 5 bases, leaving 21 bases between the germline ends. This CDR3 reads CASSPGRAGKGTEAFF. CDR3 nucleotide sequence: TGTGCCAGCAGCCCCGGAAGGGCAGGCAAGGGGACTGAAGCTTTCTTT.

This clone came up a few times. The chain combines TRBV5-1 with TRBJ2-1; the D is unclear. Germline V gene data show CDR1 as SGHRS and CDR2 as YFSETQ. V lost 1 base to trimming and J lost 0 bases, with 8 bases between them. The CDR3 sequence is 15 residues long. Here the CDR3 reads CASSLPRSSYNEQFF. Here the CDR3 DNA reads TGCGCCAGCAGCTTGCCCAGGAGCTCCTACAATGAGCAGTTCTTC.

The chain joins TRBV6-1 to TRBJ2-7; D is ambiguous. The CDR3 is 13 amino acids. Germline CDR1 is MNHNS and CDR2 is SASEGT. Deletions cut 2 bases from V and 3 bases from J, with 8 bases between. CDR3 coding DNA: TGTGCCAGCAGTGAATCGGTACTCTACGAGCAGTACTTC. Its translation: CASSESVLYEQYF.

This clone has more than one count but fewer than ten. The chain employs TRBV7-2 and TRBJ2-6; D is possibly TRBD2 (6 bases). The CDR3 runs 18 residues. V lost 1 base, J lost 1 base, and 14 bases lay in between. Germline CDR1 reads SGHTA; CDR2 reads FQGNSA. DNA of the CDR3: TGTGCCAGCAGCTTAGTTGGGACTGCCCAATCTGGGGCCAACGTCCTGACTTTC. It codes for CASSLVGTAQSGANVLTF.

This clone has a handful of counts. The chain couples TRBV19 to TRBJ2-1; TRBD2 aligns across 10 bases. The trim removed 5 bases at V and 4 bases at J, leaving 8 bases unmatched. The CDR3 is 16 amino acids. Germline values: CDR1 LNHDA, CDR2 SQIVND (reference sequence). CDR3 sequence: CASSRPGLATYNEQFF. CDR3 nucleotides: TGTGCCAGTAGTCGCCCGGGACTAGCGACATACAATGAGCAGTTCTTC.

As DNA, the CDR3 is TGTGCCAGCAGCCGACTTGCCACCTTCTCCTATAATTCACCCCTCCACTTT. Translated, it gives CASSRLATFSYNSPLHF. V is TRBV28 and J is TRBJ1-6, with D uncertain. Deletions cut 6 bases from V and 0 bases from J, with 15 bases between. From germline, CDR1 is MDHEN and CDR2 SYDVKM. The CDR3 loop spans 17 amino acids. The whole variable domain, remainder taken from reference TRBV28 and TRBJ1-6, is DVKVTQSSRYLVKRTGEKVFLECVQDMDHENMFWYRQDPGLGLRLIYFSYDVKMKEKGDIPEGYSVSREKKERFSLILESASTNQTSMYLCASSRLATFSYNSPLHFGNGTRLTVT.

This clone was seen once. The V call is TRBV19, the J call TRBJ2-1, with 12 bases identical to TRBD2. Losses at the gene ends were 6 bases for V and 7 bases for J; bases not matched to a gene: 7. This CDR3 has 15 amino acids. Germline CDR1 and CDR2: LNHDA and SQIVND (reference sequence). CDR3 region: CASRLSSGRGNEQFF. Written as DNA, the CDR3 is TGTGCCAGTAGACTATCTAGCGGGAGGGGAAATGAGCAGTTCTTC. Full variable domain (rest looked up from reference TRBV19 and TRBJ2-1): DGGITQSPKYLFRKEGQNVTLSCEQNLNHDAMYWYRQDPGQGLRLIYYSQIVNDFQKGDIAEGYSVSREKKESFPLTVTSAQKNPTAFYLCASRLSSGRGNEQFFGPGTRLTVL.

V usage is TRBV27 and J usage is TRBJ2-3, with 7 positions matching TRBD2. Germline V gene lookup returns CDR1 MNHEY and CDR2 SMNVEV (reference sequence). The CDR3 totals 15 residues. Trimming took 4 bases from V and 4 from J; bases not matched to a gene: 8. The CDR3 sequence is CASSSGRERADTQYF. The CDR3 coding sequence is TGTGCCAGCAGTTCGGGGCGGGAGAGGGCAGATACGCAGTATTTT.

This clone appeared once. This chain connects TRBV11-3 to TRBJ2-7, with no clear D. Trimming stripped 1 base from V and 2 bases from J, with 12 bases between. The CDR3 runs to 15 residues. Germline values: CDR1 SGHNT, CDR2 YENEEA. CDR3 DNA: TGTGCCAGCAGCTTAGGATTAGCCTCGACCTACGAGCAGTACTTC. Translating gives CASSLGLASTYEQYF. The full variable domain, completed using reference TRBV11-3 and TRBJ2-7, is EAGVVQSPRYKIIEKKQPVAFWCNPISGHNTLYWYLQNLGQGPELLIRYENEEAVDDSQLPKDRFSAERLKGVDSTLKIQPAELGDSAVYLCASSLGLASTYEQYFGPGTRLTVT.

The chain joins TRBV5-4 to TRBJ1-2; D unclear. This CDR3 contains 13 residues. Trimming left V 4 bases short and J 5 bases short, with 12 bases between. Germline assignment: CDR1 SGHNT and CDR2 YYREEE (reference sequence). The DNA for the CDR3 is TGTGCCAGCAGCCCGGAGGCGGGGTATGGCTACACCTTC. It translates to CASSPEAGYGYTF.

The chain has TRBV9 and TRBJ2-3; 13 bases fit TRBD2. Germline V gene lookup returns CDR1 SGDLS and CDR2 YYNGEE. V shed 0 bases and J 4 bases; nucleotides not matched to a gene: 5. The CDR3 totals 17 residues. The CDR3 DNA reads TGTGCCAGCAGCGTAGGGACTAGCGGGAGCCGGGCAGATACGCAGTATTTT. Translating it yields CASSVGTSGSRADTQYF.

This chain uses TRBV2 with TRBJ2-3, with 9 bases matching TRBD2. The V and J ends lost 8 bases and 2 bases, in that order; junction bases with no gene match: 5. In germline, CDR1 is SNHLY, CDR2 FYNNEI. This CDR3 spans 14 amino acids. The DNA of the CDR3 is TGTGCCAGCTCGGGACTAGCTGCCACAGATACGCAGTATTTT. It codes for CASSGLAATDTQYF.

The chain has TRBV5-4 and TRBJ2-4, with 8 bases identical to TRBD1. V lost 4 bases, J lost 5 bases, and 5 bases stayed unmatched. The V gene's germline CDR1 is SGHNT and CDR2 YYREEE (reference sequence). CDR3 length: 14 amino acids. This CDR3 is CASSLGQGENIQYF. The CDR3 DNA sequence: TGTGCCAGCAGCCTCGGACAGGGTGAAAACATTCAGTACTTC.

This chain links TRBV4-2 with TRBJ2-1; 7 bases are a match to TRBD1. The CDR3 runs to 19 residues. CDR1 is LGHNA, CDR2 YNFKEQ, per germline. Trimming removed 4 bases from V and 0 bases from J; junction bases left unmatched: 15. The CDR3 coding sequence is TGTGCCAGCAGCCCACACCCCCCGACAGGGACGAGCTCCTACAATGAGCAGTTCTTC. This codes for CASSPHPPTGTSSYNEQFF.

This chain uses TRBV5-1 with TRBJ2-7; 9 positions agree with TRBD1. The V gene end was trimmed by 4 bases and the J gene end by 3 bases; junction bases not matched to a gene: 11. This CDR3 is built from 16 residues. Germline CDR1 reads SGHRS; CDR2 reads YFSETQ. The CDR3 loop is CASSHPGTGIGYEQYF. The CDR3 DNA is TGCGCCAGCAGCCATCCCGGGACAGGGATCGGCTACGAGCAGTACTTC.

This rearrangement joins TRBV30 to TRBJ1-5; possibly TRBD1 for D (5 bases). CDR3 length: 14 amino acids. In germline, CDR1 is GTSNPN, CDR2 SVGIG (reference sequence). Trimming removed 4 bases from V and 6 bases from J, with 16 bases in between. CDR3 amino acids: CAWKGEGLSQPQHF. The CDR3, as DNA: TGTGCCTGGAAGGGAGAGGGACTTAGTCAGCCCCAGCATTTT.

The chain recombines TRBV6-1 with TRBJ2-7; D gene ambiguous. CDR3 length: 12 amino acids. The germline V and J ends were trimmed by 7 bases and 1 base, with 8 bases remaining between them. The germline CDR1 and CDR2 sequences are MNHNS and SASEGT. The CDR3 reads CASTSESYEQYF. As DNA, the CDR3 is TGTGCCAGCACATCCGAGTCCTACGAGCAGTACTTC.

The chain uses TRBV5-8 and TRBJ2-7; no clear D gene. V gave up 3 bases and J gave up 6 bases, with 16 bases separating them. Germline CDR1 is SGHTS and CDR2 is YDEGEE. The CDR3 is 14 residues long. The CDR3 region is CASSSRPAGPEQYF. The DNA of the CDR3 is TGTGCCAGCAGCTCCAGACCAGCTGGACCCGAGCAGTACTTC.

The J gene is TRBJ2-5, the V gene TRBV6-1; D gene uncertain. The CDR3 runs to 12 residues. V gave up 6 bases and J gave up 0 bases, with 5 bases separating them. CDR1 and CDR2 (germline): MNHNS, SASEGT. CDR3 coding DNA: TGTGCCAGCAGAGCCTACCAAGAGACCCAGTACTTC. As protein: CASRAYQETQYF.

This clone has a handful of counts. The chain employs TRBV7-9 and TRBJ1-5; possible D gene TRBD1, 5 bases. Germline V lookup: CDR1 SEHNR, CDR2 FQNEAQ (reference sequence). V was trimmed by 5 bases and J by 4 bases, leaving 12 bases between them. The CDR3 contains 14 residues. DNA for the CDR3: TGTGCCAGCAGCGCGAGGGACCCAAATCAGCCCCAGCATTTT. Translation gives CASSARDPNQPQHF.

The chain is built from TRBV5-4 and TRBJ1-2; 7 positions agree with TRBD1. V trimming: 5 bases; J trimming: 6 bases; junction bases outside the gene matches: 10. CDR1 and CDR2 from the germline V gene are SGHNT and YYREEE (reference sequence). The CDR3 runs to 14 residues. The CDR3: CASRSTGDLDGYTF. The DNA of the CDR3 is TGTGCCAGCAGGTCTACAGGGGATTTGGATGGCTACACCTTC. Variable domain in full (rest from reference TRBV5-4 and TRBJ1-2): ETGVTQSPTHLIKTRGQQVTLRCSSQSGHNTVSWYQQALGQGPQFIFQYYREEENGRGNFPPRFSGLQFPNYSSELNVNALELDDSALYLCASRSTGDLDGYTFGSGTRLTVV.

The chain links TRBV11-3 to TRBJ1-2; no clear D gene. CDR3 size: 14 residues. V was clipped by 1 base and J by 6 bases, with 12 bases between them. CDR1 and CDR2 from the germline V gene are SGHNT and YENEEA. Written as DNA, the CDR3 is TGTGCCAGCAGCTTAGTGGTGACCACTGATGGCTACACCTTC. This codes for CASSLVVTTDGYTF.

In DNA, the CDR3 is TGTGCCATCAGCGAGGGACTAGCGGGAGTGTATGAGCAGTTCTTC. This translates into CAISEGLAGVYEQFF. The J gene is TRBJ2-1, the V gene TRBV10-3, with 14 bases aligning to TRBD2. The V segment lost 6 bases and the J segment 8 bases; nucleotides outside the gene matches: 6. This CDR3 spans 15 amino acids. Looked up from germline, CDR1 is ENHRY and CDR2 is SYGVKD.